A single sample is the source of the 4 T cell receptor beta chains below, sequenced in a study of cytomegalovirus exposure and HLA in healthy donors. Method: immunoSEQ multiplex PCR; TCRdb's copy keeps in-frame clones and lacks some. The sample has more than 110,000 clones, 84% seen once. Source material: PBMCs. The receptor source for this set is a woman in her 30s in good health and CMV-seronegative.

This clone was picked up a small number of times. The same CDR3 also results from other DNA sequences found in this sample. The rearrangement links TRBV18 to TRBJ2-7; D remains ambiguous. V gave up 6 bases and J gave up 0 bases, with 6 bases separating them. CDR3 length equals 12 residues. Germline V gene lookup returns CDR1 KGHSH and CDR2 LQKENI. The CDR3 sequence is CASSPSSYEQYF. The CDR3 DNA reads as TGTGCCAGCTCCCCCAGCTCCTACGAGCAGTACTTC.

The chain carries TRBV9 and TRBJ2-6; D gene unclear. V gave up 2 bases and J gave up 0 bases, with 9 bases separating them. The germline V gene has CDR1 SGDLS and CDR2 YYNGEE. The CDR3 has 16 residues. The CDR3 protein is CASSVAPHSGANVLTF. CDR3 sequence (DNA): TGTGCCAGCAGCGTGGCTCCCCACTCTGGGGCCAACGTCCTGACTTTC.

The rearrangement joins TRBV5-1 to TRBJ2-2; 10 nucleotides line up with TRBD1. The CDR3 sequence is 14 residues long. V shed 4 bases, J shed 5 bases, and the junction held 2 bases outside the gene matches. Germline V gene sequence: CDR1 SGHRS, CDR2 YFSETQ. The CDR3 sequence is CASSQGQGTGELFF. The DNA for the CDR3 is TGCGCCAGCAGCCAGGGACAGGGGACCGGGGAGCTGTTTTTT.

The V gene is TRBV18, the J gene TRBJ1-1; D is perhaps TRBD1 (5 bases). The length of the CDR3 is 15 residues. Germline assignment: CDR1 KGHSH and CDR2 LQKENI. V was trimmed by 4 bases and J by 0 bases, leaving 12 bases between them. DNA for the CDR3: TGTGCCAGCTCACGGGATCGGGACTTGAACACTGAAGCTTTCTTT. Translating gives CASSRDRDLNTEAFF.